Described below is a single T cell receptor (beta chain) sequence and its context. What it recognizes is unknown. V lost 1 base and J lost 0, with 13 bases in between. The length of the CDR3 is 16 residues. Per germline, CDR1 MNHNS and CDR2 SASEGT. Clones were sequenced by immunoSEQ multiplex PCR, and TCRdb holds only the in-frame ones, with some missing. The sample includes over 150,000 clones, 90% of them seen just once. This sample was taken from a study of T cell responses to AZD1222 COVID-19 vaccine. About the study: Analyses pooled second doses at about 4 or about 12 weeks. Study-wide findings and caveats: Vaccine-related CD4 TCRs covered spike, predominating at 160-218 and 743-854. A reported finding is that nearly half of spike-specific TCRs target unmutated variant regions.

Sequencing used peripheral blood, obtained on day 0 of AZD1222 vaccination. The J gene is TRBJ2-7, the V gene TRBV6-1; D possibly corresponds to TRBD2 (6 bases). The TCR was taken from an adult in good health. CDR3 sequence (DNA): TGTGCCAGCAGTGAAGAAGGCGGGGCCAGCTCCTACGAGCAGTACTTC. The encoded protein is CASSEEGGASSYEQYF.